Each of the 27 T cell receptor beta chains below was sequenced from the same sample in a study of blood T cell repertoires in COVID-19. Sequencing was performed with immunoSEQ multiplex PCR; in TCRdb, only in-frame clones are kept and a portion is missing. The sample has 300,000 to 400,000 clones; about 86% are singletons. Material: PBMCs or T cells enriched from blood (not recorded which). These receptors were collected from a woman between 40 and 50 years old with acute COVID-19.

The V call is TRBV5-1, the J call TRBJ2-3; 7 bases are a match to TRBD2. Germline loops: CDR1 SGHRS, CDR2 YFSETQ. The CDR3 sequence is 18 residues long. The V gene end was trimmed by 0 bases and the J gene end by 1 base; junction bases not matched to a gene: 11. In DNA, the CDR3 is TGCGCCAGCAGCTTGGGGGTGAAGTCTAGCGGAGGCACAGATACGCAGTATTTT. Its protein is CASSLGVKSSGGTDTQYF.

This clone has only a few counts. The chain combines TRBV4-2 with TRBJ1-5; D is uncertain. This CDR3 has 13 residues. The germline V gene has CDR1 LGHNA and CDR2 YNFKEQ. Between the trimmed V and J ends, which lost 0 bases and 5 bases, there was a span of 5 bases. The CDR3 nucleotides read TGTGCCAGCAGCCAAGACGAGGATCAGCCCCAGCATTTT. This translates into CASSQDEDQPQHF.

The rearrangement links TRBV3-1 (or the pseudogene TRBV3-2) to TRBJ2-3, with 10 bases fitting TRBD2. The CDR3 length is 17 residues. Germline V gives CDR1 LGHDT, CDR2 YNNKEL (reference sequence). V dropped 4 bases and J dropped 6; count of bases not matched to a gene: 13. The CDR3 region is CASSPFSSGRGADTQYF. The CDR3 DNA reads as TGTGCCAGCAGCCCTTTCTCTAGCGGGAGAGGGGCGGATACGCAGTATTTT.

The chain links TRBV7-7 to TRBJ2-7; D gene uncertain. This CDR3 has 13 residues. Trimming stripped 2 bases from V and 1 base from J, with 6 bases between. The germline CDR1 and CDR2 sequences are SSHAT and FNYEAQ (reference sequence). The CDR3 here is CASSLQKSYEQYF. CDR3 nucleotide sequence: TGTGCCAGCAGCTTACAGAAATCCTACGAGCAGTACTTC. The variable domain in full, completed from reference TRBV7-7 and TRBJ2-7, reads GAGVSQSPRYKVTKRGQDVTLRCDPISSHATLYWYQQALGQGPEFLTYFNYEAQPDKSGLPSDRFSAERPEGSISTLTIQRTEQRDSAMYRCASSLQKSYEQYFGPGTRLTVT.

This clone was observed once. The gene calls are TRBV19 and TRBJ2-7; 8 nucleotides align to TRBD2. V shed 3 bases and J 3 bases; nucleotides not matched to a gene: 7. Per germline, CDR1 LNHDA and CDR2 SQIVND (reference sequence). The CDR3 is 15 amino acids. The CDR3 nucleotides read TGTGCCAGTAGTATTAAAGCGGGAGATATCTACGAGCAGTACTTC. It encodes CASSIKAGDIYEQYF.

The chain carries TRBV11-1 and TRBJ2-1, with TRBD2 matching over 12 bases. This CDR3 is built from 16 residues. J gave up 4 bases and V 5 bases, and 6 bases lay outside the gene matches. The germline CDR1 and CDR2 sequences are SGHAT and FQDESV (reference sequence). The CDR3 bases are TGTGCCAGCAGCACCGGACTAGCGGGAAAATACAATGAGCAGTTCTTC. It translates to CASSTGLAGKYNEQFF.

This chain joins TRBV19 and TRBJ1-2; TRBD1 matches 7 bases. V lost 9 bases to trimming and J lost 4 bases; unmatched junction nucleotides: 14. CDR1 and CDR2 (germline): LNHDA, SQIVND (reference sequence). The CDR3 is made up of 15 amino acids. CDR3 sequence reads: CASGRVGGQTYGYTF. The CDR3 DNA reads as TGTGCCAGCGGACGGGTGGGGGGACAGACCTATGGCTACACCTTC.

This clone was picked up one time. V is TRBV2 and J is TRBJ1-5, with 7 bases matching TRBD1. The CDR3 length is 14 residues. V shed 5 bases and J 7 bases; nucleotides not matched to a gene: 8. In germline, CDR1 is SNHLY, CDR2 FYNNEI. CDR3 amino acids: CASSKTGDRQPQHF. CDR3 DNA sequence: TGTGCCAGCAGTAAAACAGGGGATCGACAGCCCCAGCATTTT.

CDR3 in DNA: TGTGCCAGTAGTTCAACAGGACTAGCGGGAGTCCACGAGCAGTACTTC. Amino acid sequence: CASSSTGLAGVHEQYF. The rearrangement links TRBV19 to TRBJ2-7, with TRBD2 identical over 13 bases. CDR3 length: 16 amino acids. From germline, CDR1 is LNHDA and CDR2 SQIVND (reference sequence). After removal of 5 bases from V and 5 bases from J, the junction contained 9 bases not matched to a gene.

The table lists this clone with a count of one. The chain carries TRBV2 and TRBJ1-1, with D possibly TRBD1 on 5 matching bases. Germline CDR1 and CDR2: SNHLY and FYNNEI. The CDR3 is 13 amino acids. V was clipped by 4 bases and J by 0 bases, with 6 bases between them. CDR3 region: CASSGQLNTEAFF. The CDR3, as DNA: TGTGCCAGCAGTGGACAGTTGAACACTGAAGCTTTCTTT.

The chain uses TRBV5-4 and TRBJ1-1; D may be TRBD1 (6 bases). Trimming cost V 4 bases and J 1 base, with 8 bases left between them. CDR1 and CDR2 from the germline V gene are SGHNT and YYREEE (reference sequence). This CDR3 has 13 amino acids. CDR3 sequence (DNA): TGTGCCAGCAGCAAGGACAGGAACACTGAAGCTTTCTTT. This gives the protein CASSKDRNTEAFF.

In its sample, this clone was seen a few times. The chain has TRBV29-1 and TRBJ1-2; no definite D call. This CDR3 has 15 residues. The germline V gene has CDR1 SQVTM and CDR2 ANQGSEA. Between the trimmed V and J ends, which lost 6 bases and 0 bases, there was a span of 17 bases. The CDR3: CSVLRTDSSNYGYTF. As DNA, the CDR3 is TGCAGCGTCCTACGAACAGATTCCTCTAACTATGGCTACACCTTC.

Here the CDR3 DNA reads TGTGCCAGCAGCTTGGCGCTAACAGCCACCGGGGAGCTGTTTTTT. This codes for CASSLALTATGELFF. The chain recombines TRBV5-4 with TRBJ2-2; D is ambiguous. The CDR3 is 15 residues long. Looked up from germline, CDR1 is SGHNT and CDR2 is YYREEE (reference sequence). V shed 0 bases and J shed 4 bases, with 10 bases lying between them.

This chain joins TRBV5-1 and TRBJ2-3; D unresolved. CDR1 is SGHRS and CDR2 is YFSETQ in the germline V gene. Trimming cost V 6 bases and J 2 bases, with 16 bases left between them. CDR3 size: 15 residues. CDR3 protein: CASNILTSTTDTQYF. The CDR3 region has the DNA TGCGCCAGCAACATCCTTACAAGTACCACAGATACGCAGTATTTT.

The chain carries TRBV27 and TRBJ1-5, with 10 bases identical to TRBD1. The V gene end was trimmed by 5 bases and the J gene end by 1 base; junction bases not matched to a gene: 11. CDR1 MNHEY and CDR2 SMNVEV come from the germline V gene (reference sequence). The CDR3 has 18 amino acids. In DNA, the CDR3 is TGTGCCAGCAGTAGACAGGGGGCCATTATTGGGAGCAATCAGCCCCAGCATTTT. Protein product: CASSRQGAIIGSNQPQHF.

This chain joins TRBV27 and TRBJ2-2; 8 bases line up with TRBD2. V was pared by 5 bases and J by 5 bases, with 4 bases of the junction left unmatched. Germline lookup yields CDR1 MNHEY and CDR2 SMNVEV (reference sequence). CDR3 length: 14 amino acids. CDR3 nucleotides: TGTGCCAGCAGTATCCCGGGGGGGACCGGGGAGCTGTTTTTT. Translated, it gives CASSIPGGTGELFF.

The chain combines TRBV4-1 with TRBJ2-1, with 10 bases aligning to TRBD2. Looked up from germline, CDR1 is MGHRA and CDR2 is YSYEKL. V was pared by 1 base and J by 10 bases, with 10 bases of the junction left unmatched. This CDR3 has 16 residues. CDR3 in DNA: TGCGCCAGCAGCCAAGGTATACGACTAGCGGGCAACGAGCAGTTCTTC. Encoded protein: CASSQGIRLAGNEQFF.

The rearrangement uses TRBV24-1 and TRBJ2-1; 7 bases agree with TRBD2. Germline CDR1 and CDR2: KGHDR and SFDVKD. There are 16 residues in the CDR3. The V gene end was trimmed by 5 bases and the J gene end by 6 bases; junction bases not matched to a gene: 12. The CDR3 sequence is CATSALGILALNEQFF. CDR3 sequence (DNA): TGTGCCACCAGTGCCCTGGGAATACTAGCGCTCAATGAGCAGTTCTTC.

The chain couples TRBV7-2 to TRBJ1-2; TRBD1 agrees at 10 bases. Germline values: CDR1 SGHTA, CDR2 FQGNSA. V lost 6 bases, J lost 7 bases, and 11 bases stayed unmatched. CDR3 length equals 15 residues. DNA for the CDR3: TGTGCCAGCAGTATTATCCGACAGGGGGCTTCTGGCTACACCTTC. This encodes CASSIIRQGASGYTF.

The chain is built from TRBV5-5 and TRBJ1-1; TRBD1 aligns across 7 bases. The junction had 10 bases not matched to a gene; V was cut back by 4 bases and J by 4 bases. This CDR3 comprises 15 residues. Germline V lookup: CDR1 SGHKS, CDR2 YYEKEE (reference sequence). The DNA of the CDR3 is TGTGCCAGCAGCCTAGGACAGGCCCTGGTCACTGAAGCTTTCTTT. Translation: CASSLGQALVTEAFF.

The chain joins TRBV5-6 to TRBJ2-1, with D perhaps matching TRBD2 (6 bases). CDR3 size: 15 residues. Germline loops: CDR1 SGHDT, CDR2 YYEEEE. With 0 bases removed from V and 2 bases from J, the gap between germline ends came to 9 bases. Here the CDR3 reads CASSLVRGTYNEQFF. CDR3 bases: TGTGCCAGCAGCTTGGTCCGGGGGACCTACAATGAGCAGTTCTTC. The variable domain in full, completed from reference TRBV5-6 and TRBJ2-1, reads DAGVTQSPTHLIKTRGQQVTLRCSPKSGHDTVSWYQQALGQGPQFIFQYYEEEERQRGNFPDRFSGHQFPNYSSELNVNALLLGDSALYLCASSLVRGTYNEQFFGPGTRLTVL.

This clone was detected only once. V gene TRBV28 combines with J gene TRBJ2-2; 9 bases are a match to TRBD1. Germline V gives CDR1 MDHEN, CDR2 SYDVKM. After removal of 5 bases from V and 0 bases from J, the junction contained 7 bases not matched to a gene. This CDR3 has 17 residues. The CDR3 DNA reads TGTGCCAGCAGTAGGGACAGGGCTTTCTCGAACACCGGGGAGCTGTTTTTT. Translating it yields CASSRDRAFSNTGELFF.

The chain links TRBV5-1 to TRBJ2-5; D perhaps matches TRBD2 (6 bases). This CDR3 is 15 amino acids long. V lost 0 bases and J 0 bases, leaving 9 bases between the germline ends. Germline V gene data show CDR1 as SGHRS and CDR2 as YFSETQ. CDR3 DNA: TGCGCCAGCAGCTTGGAGGCGGGGTACCAAGAGACCCAGTACTTC. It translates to CASSLEAGYQETQYF.

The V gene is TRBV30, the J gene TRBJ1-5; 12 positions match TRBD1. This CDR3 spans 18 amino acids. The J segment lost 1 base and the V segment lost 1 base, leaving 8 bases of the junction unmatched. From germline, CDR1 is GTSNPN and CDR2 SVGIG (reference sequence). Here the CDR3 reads CAWSDRDRGRGSNQPQHF. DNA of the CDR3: TGTGCCTGGAGTGACCGGGACAGGGGGCGTGGGAGCAATCAGCCCCAGCATTTT.

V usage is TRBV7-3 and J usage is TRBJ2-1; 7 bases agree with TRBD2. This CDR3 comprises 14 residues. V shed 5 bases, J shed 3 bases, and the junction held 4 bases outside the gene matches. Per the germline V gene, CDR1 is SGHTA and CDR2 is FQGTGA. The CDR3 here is CASSPTSDYNEQFF. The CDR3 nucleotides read TGTGCCAGCAGCCCCACTAGCGACTACAATGAGCAGTTCTTC. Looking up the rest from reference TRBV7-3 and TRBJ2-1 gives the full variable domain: GAGVSQTPSNKVTEKGKYVELRCDPISGHTALYWYRQSLGQGPEFLIYFQGTGAADDSGLPNDRFFAVRPEGSVSTLKIQRTERGDSAVYLCASSPTSDYNEQFFGPGTRLTVL.

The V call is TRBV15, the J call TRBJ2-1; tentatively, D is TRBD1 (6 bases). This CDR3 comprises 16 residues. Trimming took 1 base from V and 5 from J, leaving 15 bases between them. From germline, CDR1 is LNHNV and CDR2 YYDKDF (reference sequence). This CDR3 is CATSRVFGTFDNEQFF. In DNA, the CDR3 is TGTGCCACCAGCAGAGTGTTTGGGACATTTGACAATGAGCAGTTCTTC.

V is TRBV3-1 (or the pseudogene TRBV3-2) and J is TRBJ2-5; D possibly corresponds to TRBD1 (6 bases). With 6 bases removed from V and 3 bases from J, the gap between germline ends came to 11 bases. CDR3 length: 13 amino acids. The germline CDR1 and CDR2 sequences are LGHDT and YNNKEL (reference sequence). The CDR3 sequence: CASSPYREETQYF. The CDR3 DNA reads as TGTGCCAGCAGTCCGTACAGGGAAGAGACCCAGTACTTC.